The 21 T cell receptor beta chains presented below share a single source sample, sequenced in a study of preoperative IRX-2 immunotherapy in early breast cancer. TCRdb keeps only in-frame clones here, not all; method: immunoSEQ multiplex PCR. Of 55,000 to 70,000 clones in the sample, 94% are singletons; the top ten hold roughly 1.7%. Treatment meaning: preoperative locoregional IRX-2 cytokine immunotherapy. Sampling was performed from a patient treated with IRX-2 immunotherapy. These receptor sequences come from a human donor with breast cancer.

This chain uses TRBV27 with TRBJ1-1; unclear D gene. The germline V gene encodes CDR1 MNHEY and CDR2 SMNVEV (reference sequence). The V end lost 8 bases, the J end lost 0 bases, and 16 bases lay between the germline ends. The CDR3 runs to 15 residues. CDR3 in DNA: TGTGCCAGCGCGCCACTCGGACGGCTGAACACTGAAGCTTTCTTT. Translating gives CASAPLGRLNTEAFF.

The chain is built from TRBV6-1 and TRBJ2-5; 12 bases align to TRBD2. The CDR3 extends over 15 amino acids. Germline V lookup: CDR1 MNHNS, CDR2 SASEGT. Trimming at V came to 7 bases and at J to 2 bases, leaving 5 bases not matched to a gene. The CDR3 sequence is CASNQLAGGQETQYF. For the CDR3, the DNA is TGTGCCAGCAACCAACTAGCGGGAGGTCAAGAGACCCAGTACTTC.

The chain recombines TRBV6-5 with TRBJ2-5, with D unresolved. The V gene's germline CDR1 is MNHEY and CDR2 SVGAGI. This CDR3 contains 13 residues. V lost 0 bases and J 5 bases, leaving 7 bases between the germline ends. The CDR3 is CASSYSGGETQYF. Here the CDR3 DNA reads TGTGCCAGCAGTTACTCGGGTGGGGAGACCCAGTACTTC.

This chain links TRBV5-1 with TRBJ2-3, with D possibly being TRBD2 (6 bases). The ends were cut back, 3 bases at V and 4 bases at J, with 15 bases in the middle. CDR1 is SGHRS, CDR2 YFSETQ, per germline. The CDR3 is 15 amino acids. The CDR3 is CASSSTREGSDTQYF. Here the CDR3 DNA reads TGCGCCAGCAGCTCGACTAGAGAAGGTTCAGATACGCAGTATTTT.

V and J are TRBV7-6 and TRBJ2-3; D might be TRBD1 (5 bases). Germline CDR1 reads SGHVS; CDR2 reads FNYEAQ. The ends were cut back, 0 bases at V and 3 bases at J, with 19 bases in the middle. This CDR3 comprises 18 residues. In DNA, the CDR3 is TGTGCCAGCAGCTTAGCTCGGGTAGGCAGGGAAGCGACAGATACGCAGTATTTT. This encodes CASSLARVGREATDTQYF.

This clone occurred once. The V gene is TRBV23-1, the J gene TRBJ1-6; D is ambiguous. TRBV23-1 is designated an ORF whose function remains uncertain. CDR3 length: 14 residues. V lost 5 bases, J lost 6 bases, and 11 bases lay in between. The CDR3 reads CASSGPDPNSPLHF. CDR3 nucleotide sequence: TGCGCCAGCAGTGGACCCGACCCTAATTCACCCCTCCACTTT.

The V call is TRBV4-3, the J call TRBJ1-1; tentatively, D is TRBD1 (5 bases). V lost 0 bases and J lost 1, with 15 bases in between. The CDR3 has 17 residues. The V gene's germline CDR1 is LGHNA and CDR2 YSLEER. The DNA of the CDR3 is TGCGCCAGCAGCCAAGACTTTCGAGGAGGGACGAACACTGAAGCTTTCTTT. Its protein product is CASSQDFRGGTNTEAFF.

This chain links TRBV7-2 with TRBJ1-4, with 10 nucleotides matching TRBD1. V gave up 5 bases and J gave up 2 bases; unmatched junction bases: 8. CDR1 SGHTA and CDR2 FQGNSA come from the germline V gene. CDR3 length: 17 amino acids. CDR3 sequence reads: CASSPRQGARTNEKLFF. The CDR3 DNA sequence: TGTGCCAGCAGCCCAAGACAGGGGGCGCGGACTAATGAAAAACTGTTTTTT.

This sequence joins TRBV19 and TRBJ1-3; no definite D call. V was trimmed by 3 bases and J by 0 bases, leaving 6 bases between them. Germline-derived CDR1 and CDR2 are LNHDA and SQIVND (reference sequence). CDR3 length: 14 amino acids. The CDR3 region has the DNA TGTGCCAGTAGTATTGCCATCTCTGGAAACACCATATATTTT. Its translation: CASSIAISGNTIYF. Drawing the rest from reference TRBV19 and TRBJ1-3, the complete variable domain is DGGITQSPKYLFRKEGQNVTLSCEQNLNHDAMYWYRQDPGQGLRLIYYSQIVNDFQKGDIAEGYSVSREKKESFPLTVTSAQKNPTAFYLCASSIAISGNTIYFGEGSWLTVV.

V is TRBV7-3 and J is TRBJ2-5, with TRBD1 matching over 9 bases. Germline V gene sequence: CDR1 SGHTA, CDR2 FQGTGA. CDR3 length: 15 residues. The V segment lost 5 bases and the J segment 5 bases; nucleotides outside the gene matches: 9. CDR3 loop: CASSRTGDSGETQYF. The CDR3 DNA reads TGTGCCAGCAGCCGGACAGGGGACTCCGGGGAGACCCAGTACTTC.

V gene TRBV18 combines with J gene TRBJ1-2; D is perhaps TRBD1 (5 bases). Germline CDR1 and CDR2: KGHSH and LQKENI. V shed 6 bases and J shed 5 bases, with 13 bases lying between them. This CDR3 has 13 amino acids. As DNA, the CDR3 is TGTGCCAGCTCGCCCCAGGGAGAGTATGGCTACACCTTC. This encodes CASSPQGEYGYTF.

J is TRBJ2-1 and V is TRBV7-3; tentative D call: TRBD2 (5 bases). This CDR3 region has 15 residues. Germline-derived CDR1 and CDR2 are SGHTA and FQGTGA. Trimming took 1 base from V and 5 from J, leaving 12 bases between them. Here the CDR3 DNA reads TGTGCCAGCAGCTTAAAATATACTAGGGACAATGAGCAGTTCTTC. Translating gives CASSLKYTRDNEQFF.

The CDR3 reads CASSPGWGGNSNQPQHF. DNA of the CDR3: TGTGCCAGCAGCCCAGGATGGGGAGGGAATAGCAATCAGCCCCAGCATTTT. The gene calls are TRBV7-9 and TRBJ1-5; D remains ambiguous. V lost 5 bases to trimming and J lost 0 bases, with 17 bases between them. The CDR3 length is 17 residues. Germline V gives CDR1 SEHNR, CDR2 FQNEAQ (reference sequence).

A single count supports this clone. The chain links TRBV2 to TRBJ2-1; the D is unclear. CDR3 length equals 14 residues. Trimming left V 4 bases short and J 0 bases short, with 7 bases between. Per germline, CDR1 SNHLY and CDR2 FYNNEI. The CDR3 protein is CASSVASSYNEQFF. The CDR3 DNA follows: TGTGCCAGCAGTGTGGCGAGCTCCTACAATGAGCAGTTCTTC.

The chain combines TRBV5-1 with TRBJ2-3; 8 bases line up with TRBD2. The CDR3 sequence is 15 residues long. Germline lookup yields CDR1 SGHRS and CDR2 YFSETQ. Germline trimming cut 0 bases from V and 6 bases from J; bases unmatched to any gene: 6. The CDR3, as DNA: TGCGCCAGCAGCTTGGTTGGCGGGGGGCTGGATACGCAGTATTTT. This encodes CASSLVGGGLDTQYF. Combining the CDR3 with reference TRBV5-1 and TRBJ2-3 gives the whole variable domain KAGVTQTPRYLIKTRGQQVTLSCSPISGHRSVSWYQQTPGQGLQFLFEYFSETQRNKGNFPGRFSGRQFSNSRSEMNVSTLELGDSALYLCASSLVGGGLDTQYFGPGTRLTVL.

The chain recombines TRBV5-6 with TRBJ1-2; D is unresolved. Between the trimmed V and J ends, which lost 4 bases and 4 bases, there was a span of 11 bases. The CDR3 extends over 13 amino acids. CDR1 is SGHDT and CDR2 is YYEEEE in the germline V gene. This chain's CDR3 is CASSPQGPYGYTF. The CDR3 nucleotides are TGTGCCAGCAGCCCACAAGGGCCCTATGGCTACACCTTC.

J is TRBJ2-7 and V is TRBV7-9, with unresolved D. CDR3 length equals 12 residues. Trimming removed 3 bases at V and 5 bases at J, with 8 bases between. Germline V gene lookup returns CDR1 SEHNR and CDR2 FQNEAQ (reference sequence). The CDR3 here is CASSFVLHEQYF. For the CDR3, the DNA is TGTGCCAGCAGCTTCGTGCTCCACGAGCAGTACTTC.

The chain joins TRBV6-6 to TRBJ1-1; D is unclear. V lost 6 bases, J lost 7 bases, and 15 bases lay in between. Germline lookup yields CDR1 MNHNY and CDR2 SVGAGI (reference sequence). This CDR3 spans 13 amino acids. The CDR3 here is CASSRTPIDEAFF. As DNA, the CDR3 is TGTGCCAGCAGCCGTACACCAATCGATGAAGCTTTCTTT.

Only a few counts were recorded for this clone. The chain is built from TRBV5-4 and TRBJ2-2; 11 nucleotides agree with TRBD1. The length of the CDR3 is 15 residues. Germline CDR1 and CDR2: SGHNT and YYREEE (reference sequence). V trimming: 3 bases; J trimming: 6 bases; junction bases outside the gene matches: 4. The CDR3 region is CASSSGQGVAGELFF. In DNA, the CDR3 is TGTGCCAGCAGCTCGGGACAGGGGGTGGCCGGGGAGCTGTTTTTT.

This clone was seen a single time. The chain recombines TRBV5-1 with TRBJ2-3; TRBD2 matches at 7 bases. Germline-derived CDR1 and CDR2 are SGHRS and YFSETQ. The CDR3 length is 16 residues. The ends lost 0 bases at V and 6 bases at J; junction bases unmatched: 10. CDR3 residues: CASSLAGTTLGDTQYF. The CDR3 nucleotides are TGCGCCAGCAGCTTGGCCGGGACTACCCTTGGGGATACGCAGTATTTT.

There are a few counts of this clone. The rearrangement joins TRBV19 to TRBJ2-1; D possibly uses TRBD1 or TRBD2 (5 bases each). The length of the CDR3 is 14 residues. In germline, CDR1 is LNHDA, CDR2 SQIVND (reference sequence). V was pared by 5 bases and J by 0 bases, with 8 bases between. CDR3 sequence (DNA): TGTGCCAGTAGTCGGGACCCCTCCTACAATGAGCAGTTCTTC. Amino acids: CASSRDPSYNEQFF.